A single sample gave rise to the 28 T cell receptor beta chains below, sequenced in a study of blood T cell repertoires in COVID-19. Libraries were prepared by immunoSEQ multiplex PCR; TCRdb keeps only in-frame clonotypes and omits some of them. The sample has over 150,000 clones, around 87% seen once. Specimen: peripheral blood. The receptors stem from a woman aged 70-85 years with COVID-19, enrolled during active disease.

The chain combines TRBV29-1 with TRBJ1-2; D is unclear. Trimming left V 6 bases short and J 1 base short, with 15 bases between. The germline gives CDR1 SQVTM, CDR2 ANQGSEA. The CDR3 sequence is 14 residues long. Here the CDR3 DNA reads TGCAGCGTGTTGGAAGGCGACTATAACTATGGCTACACCTTC. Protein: CSVLEGDYNYGYTF. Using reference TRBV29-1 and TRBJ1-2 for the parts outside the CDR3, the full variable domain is SAVISQKPSRDICQRGTSLTIQCQVDSQVTMMFWYRQQPGQSLTLIATANQGSEATYESGFVIDKFPISRPNLTFSTLTVSNMSPEDSSIYLCSVLEGDYNYGYTFGSGTRLTVV.

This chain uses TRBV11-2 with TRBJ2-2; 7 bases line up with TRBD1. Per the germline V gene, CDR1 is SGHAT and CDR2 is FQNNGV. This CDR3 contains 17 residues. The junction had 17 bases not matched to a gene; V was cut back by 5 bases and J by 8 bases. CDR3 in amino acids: CASSRWGQPNRAGELFF. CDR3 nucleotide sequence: TGTGCCAGCAGCCGCTGGGGACAGCCGAATAGGGCGGGGGAGCTGTTTTTT. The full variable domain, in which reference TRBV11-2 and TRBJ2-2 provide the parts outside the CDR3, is EAGVAQSPRYKIIEKRQSVAFWCNPISGHATLYWYQQILGQGPKLLIQFQNNGVVDDSQLPKDRFSAERLKGVDSTLKIQPAKLEDSAVYLCASSRWGQPNRAGELFFGEGSRLTVL.

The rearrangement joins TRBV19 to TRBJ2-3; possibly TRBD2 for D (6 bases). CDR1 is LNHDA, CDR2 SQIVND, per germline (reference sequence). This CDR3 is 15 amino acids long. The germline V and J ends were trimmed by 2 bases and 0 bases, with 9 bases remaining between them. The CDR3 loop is CASSISLASTDTQYF. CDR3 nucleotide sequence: TGTGCCAGTAGTATATCCCTAGCGAGCACAGATACGCAGTATTTT.

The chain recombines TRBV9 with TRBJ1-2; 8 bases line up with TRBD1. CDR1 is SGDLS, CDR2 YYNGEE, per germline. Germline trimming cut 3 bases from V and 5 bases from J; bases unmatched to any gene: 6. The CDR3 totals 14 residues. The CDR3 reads CASSAQTGVYGYTF. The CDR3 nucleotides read TGTGCCAGCAGCGCGCAGACAGGGGTATATGGCTACACCTTC.

The CDR3 region is CASSQQDVVAGELFF. The CDR3 DNA is TGTGCCAGCAGCCAACAGGACGTGGTGGCCGGGGAGCTGTTTTTT. This rearrangement joins TRBV7-3 to TRBJ2-2; perhaps TRBD1 as D (5 bases). CDR1 and CDR2 from the germline V gene are SGHTA and FQGTGA. This CDR3 spans 15 amino acids. Trimming removed 5 bases at V and 6 bases at J, with 16 bases between.

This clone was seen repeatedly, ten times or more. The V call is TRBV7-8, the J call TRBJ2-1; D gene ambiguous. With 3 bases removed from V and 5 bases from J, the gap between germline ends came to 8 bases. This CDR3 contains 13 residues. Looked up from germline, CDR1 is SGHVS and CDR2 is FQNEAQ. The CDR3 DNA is TGTGCCAGCAGCTTGGGCGTCCACAATGAGCAGTTCTTC. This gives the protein CASSLGVHNEQFF.

The CDR3 protein is CASSQVEQGLYGYTF. The CDR3 DNA follows: TGTGCCAGCAGCCAAGTTGAACAGGGCTTATATGGCTACACCTTC. This chain joins TRBV3-1 (or the pseudogene TRBV3-2) and TRBJ1-2; tentatively, D is TRBD1 (6 bases). V gave up 1 base and J gave up 5 bases, with 14 bases separating them. This CDR3 has 15 residues. Germline V gene sequence: CDR1 LGHDT, CDR2 YNNKEL (reference sequence).

The CDR3 spells CASSSFEAGGYEQYF. In nucleotides, the CDR3 is TGTGCCAGCAGTAGTTTCGAAGCGGGAGGCTACGAGCAGTACTTC. The chain combines TRBV28 with TRBJ2-7; 9 bases fit TRBD2. The CDR3 runs to 15 residues. Germline CDR1 MDHEN, CDR2 SYDVKM. Germline trimming cut 5 bases from V and 3 bases from J; bases unmatched to any gene: 8.

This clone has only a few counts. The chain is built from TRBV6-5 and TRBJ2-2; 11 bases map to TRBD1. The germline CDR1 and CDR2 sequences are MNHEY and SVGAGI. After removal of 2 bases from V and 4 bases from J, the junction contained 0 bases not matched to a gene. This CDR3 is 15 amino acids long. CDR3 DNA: TGTGCCAGCAGTTACGGGACAGGGGGCACCGGGGAGCTGTTTTTT. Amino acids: CASSYGTGGTGELFF.

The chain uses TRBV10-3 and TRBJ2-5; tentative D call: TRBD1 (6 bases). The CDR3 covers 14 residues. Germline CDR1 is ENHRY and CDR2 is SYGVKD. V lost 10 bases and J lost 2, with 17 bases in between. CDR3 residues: CARARGQIQETQYF. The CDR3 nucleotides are TGTGCCAGGGCCAGGGGTCAAATTCAAGAGACCCAGTACTTC.

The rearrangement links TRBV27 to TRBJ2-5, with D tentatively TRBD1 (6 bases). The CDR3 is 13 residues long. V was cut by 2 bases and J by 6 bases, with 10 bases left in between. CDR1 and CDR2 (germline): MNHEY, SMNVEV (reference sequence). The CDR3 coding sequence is TGTGCCAGCAGTTTAACAGGGACGAAGACCCAGTACTTC. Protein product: CASSLTGTKTQYF.

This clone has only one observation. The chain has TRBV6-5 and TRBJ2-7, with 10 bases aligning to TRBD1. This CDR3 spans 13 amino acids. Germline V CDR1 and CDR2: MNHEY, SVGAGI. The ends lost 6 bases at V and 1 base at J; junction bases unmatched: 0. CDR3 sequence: CASRGQGSYEQYF. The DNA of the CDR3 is TGTGCCAGCAGGGGACAGGGGTCCTACGAGCAGTACTTC.

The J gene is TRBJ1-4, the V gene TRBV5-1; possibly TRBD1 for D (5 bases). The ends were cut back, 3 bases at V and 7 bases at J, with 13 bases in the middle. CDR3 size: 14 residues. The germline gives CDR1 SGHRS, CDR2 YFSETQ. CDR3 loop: CASSSQGTGEKLFF. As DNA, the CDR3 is TGCGCCAGCAGCTCCCAGGGTACTGGTGAAAAACTGTTTTTT.

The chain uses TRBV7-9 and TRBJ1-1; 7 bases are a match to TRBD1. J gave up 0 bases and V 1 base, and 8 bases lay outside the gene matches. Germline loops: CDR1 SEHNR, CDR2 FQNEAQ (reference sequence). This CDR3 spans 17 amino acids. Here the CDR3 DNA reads TGTGCCAGCAGCTTAGGGGGGACAGCCGAATTGAACACTGAAGCTTTCTTT. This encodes CASSLGGTAELNTEAFF. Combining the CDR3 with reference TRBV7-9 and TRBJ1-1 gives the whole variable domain DTGVSQNPRHKITKRGQNVTFRCDPISEHNRLYWYRQTLGQGPEFLTYFQNEAQLEKSRLLSDRFSAERPKGSFSTLEIQRTEQGDSAMYLCASSLGGTAELNTEAFFGQGTRLTVV.

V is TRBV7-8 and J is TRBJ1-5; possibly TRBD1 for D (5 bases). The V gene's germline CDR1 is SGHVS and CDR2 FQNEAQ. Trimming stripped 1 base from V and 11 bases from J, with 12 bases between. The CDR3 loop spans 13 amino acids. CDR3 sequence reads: CASSLDRLAAQHF. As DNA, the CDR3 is TGTGCCAGCAGCTTAGACAGGCTGGCGGCCCAGCATTTT.

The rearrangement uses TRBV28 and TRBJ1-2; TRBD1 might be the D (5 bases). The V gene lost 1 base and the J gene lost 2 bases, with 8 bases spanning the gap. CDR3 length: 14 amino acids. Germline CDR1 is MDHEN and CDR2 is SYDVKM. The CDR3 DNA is TGTGCCAGCAGTTTATCACAGGCCAACTATGGCTACACCTTC. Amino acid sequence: CASSLSQANYGYTF.

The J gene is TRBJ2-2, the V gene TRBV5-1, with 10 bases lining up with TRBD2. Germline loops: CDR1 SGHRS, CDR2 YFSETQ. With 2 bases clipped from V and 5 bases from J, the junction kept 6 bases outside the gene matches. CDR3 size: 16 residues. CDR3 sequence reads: CASSFFTAGGTGELFF. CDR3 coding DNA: TGCGCCAGCAGCTTTTTTACAGCGGGAGGGACCGGGGAGCTGTTTTTT.

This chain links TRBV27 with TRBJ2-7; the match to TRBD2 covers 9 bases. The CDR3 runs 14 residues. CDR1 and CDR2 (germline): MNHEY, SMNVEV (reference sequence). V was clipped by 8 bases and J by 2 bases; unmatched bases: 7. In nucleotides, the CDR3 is TGTGCCAGCCGTCGGCGGGAGGGTACCTACGAGCAGTACTTC. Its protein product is CASRRREGTYEQYF.

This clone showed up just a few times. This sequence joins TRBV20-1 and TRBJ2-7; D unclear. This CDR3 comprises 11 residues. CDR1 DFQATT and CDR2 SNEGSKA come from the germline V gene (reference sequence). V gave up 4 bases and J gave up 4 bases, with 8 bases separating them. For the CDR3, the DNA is TGCAGTGCTATCCCCAGTTACGAGCAGTACTTC. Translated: CSAIPSYEQYF.

CDR3 amino acids: CATGRDVGASHERSYNEQFF. For the CDR3, the DNA is TGCGCCACCGGGAGGGACGTTGGGGCTTCGCATGAGCGTTCCTACAATGAGCAGTTCTTC. The genes are TRBV5-1 and TRBJ2-1; 8 bases agree with TRBD2. The length of the CDR3 is 20 residues. Trimming took 9 bases from V and 1 from J; bases not matched to a gene: 24. Looked up from germline, CDR1 is SGHRS and CDR2 is YFSETQ. Combining the CDR3 with reference TRBV5-1 and TRBJ2-1 gives the whole variable domain KAGVTQTPRYLIKTRGQQVTLSCSPISGHRSVSWYQQTPGQGLQFLFEYFSETQRNKGNFPGRFSGRQFSNSRSEMNVSTLELGDSALYLCATGRDVGASHERSYNEQFFGPGTRLTVL.

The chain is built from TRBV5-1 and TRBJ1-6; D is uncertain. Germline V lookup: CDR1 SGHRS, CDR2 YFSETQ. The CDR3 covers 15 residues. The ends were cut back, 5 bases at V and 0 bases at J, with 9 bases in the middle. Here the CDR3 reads CASRLSSSYNSPLHF. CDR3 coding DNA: TGCGCCAGCAGATTGTCGAGCTCCTATAATTCACCCCTCCACTTT.

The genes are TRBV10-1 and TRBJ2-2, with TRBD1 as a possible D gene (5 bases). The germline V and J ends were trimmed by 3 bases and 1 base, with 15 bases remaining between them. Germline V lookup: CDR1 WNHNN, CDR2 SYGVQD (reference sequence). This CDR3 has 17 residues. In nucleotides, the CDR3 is TGCGCCAGCAGTGAAGAAGATAGGGGCGTGAACACCGGGGAGCTGTTTTTT. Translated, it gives CASSEEDRGVNTGELFF.

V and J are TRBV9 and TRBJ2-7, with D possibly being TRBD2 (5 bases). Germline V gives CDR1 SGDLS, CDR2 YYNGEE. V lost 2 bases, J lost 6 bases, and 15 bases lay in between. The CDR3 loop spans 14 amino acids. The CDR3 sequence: CASSVTLTAGEQYF. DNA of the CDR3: TGTGCCAGCAGCGTGACTCTAACCGCGGGCGAGCAGTACTTC.

Written as DNA, the CDR3 is TGTGCCAGCAGCGTAGATCAGGGTTACGCTGAAGCTTTCTTT. Protein sequence: CASSVDQGYAEAFF. The chain recombines TRBV9 with TRBJ1-1; the D gene is possibly TRBD1 (5 bases). Germline CDR1 and CDR2: SGDLS and YYNGEE. V was shortened by 0 bases and J by 6 bases, with 12 bases between the two germline ends. The CDR3 runs to 14 residues.

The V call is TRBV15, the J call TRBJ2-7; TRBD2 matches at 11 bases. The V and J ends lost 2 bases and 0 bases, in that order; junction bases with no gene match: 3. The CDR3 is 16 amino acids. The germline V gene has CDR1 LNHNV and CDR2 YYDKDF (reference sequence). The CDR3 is CATSRPTSGSSYEQYF. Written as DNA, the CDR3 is TGTGCCACCAGCAGACCCACTAGCGGGAGCTCCTACGAGCAGTACTTC.

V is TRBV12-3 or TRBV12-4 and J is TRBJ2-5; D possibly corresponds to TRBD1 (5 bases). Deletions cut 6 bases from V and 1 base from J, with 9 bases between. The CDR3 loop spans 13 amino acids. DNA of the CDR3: TGTGCCAGCAGAGACAGCTTCCAAGAGACCCAGTACTTC. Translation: CASRDSFQETQYF.

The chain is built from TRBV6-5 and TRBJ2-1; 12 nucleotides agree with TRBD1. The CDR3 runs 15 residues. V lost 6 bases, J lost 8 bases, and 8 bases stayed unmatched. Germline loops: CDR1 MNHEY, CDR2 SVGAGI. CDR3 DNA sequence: TGTGCCAGCAGCGTGCCGGGACAGGGGGCAGATGAGCAGTTCTTC. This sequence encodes CASSVPGQGADEQFF.

The CDR3 reads CASSSRTHLNTEAFF. DNA for the CDR3: TGCGCCAGCAGCTCCCGGACACACCTGAACACTGAAGCTTTCTTT. The chain carries TRBV5-1 and TRBJ1-1, with a weak D call TRBD1 (5 bases). V shed 3 bases and J shed 0 bases, with 12 bases lying between them. There are 15 residues in the CDR3. CDR1 SGHRS and CDR2 YFSETQ come from the germline V gene.